This T cell receptor (beta chain) was identified during a study of blood T cell repertoires in COVID-19. Overall study: The samples span acute and convalescent COVID-19 from the United States, Italy and Spain. T cells, B-cell-depleted T cells, or PBMCs supplied cDNA or gDNA.

In the authors' methods: How many nucleated cells were present was estimated from reference gene primer amplification. Produced via immunoSEQ multiplex PCR; TCRdb's table is partial and in-frame only. The DNA was the basis for D and trimming; V, J and clone size are from that table. The sample comprises 100,000 to 150,000 clones, roughly 88% of which are singletons, and about 5.4% rests with the top ten. Germline V gene data show CDR1 as LNHDA and CDR2 as SQIVND (reference sequence). Trimming pared 4 bases from V and 1 base from J, leaving 10 bases between. This CDR3 contains 14 residues. This chain joins TRBV19 and TRBJ2-5; possible D gene TRBD1, 5 bases. The sequenced material came from peripheral blood. The receptor was derived from a human donor in a cohort sampled during active COVID-19. CDR3 residues: CASSTQGSQETQYF. CDR3 coding DNA: TGTGCCAGTAGTACCCAGGGATCCCAAGAGACCCAGTACTTC.